Presented here are 9 T cell receptor beta chains from one specimen sequenced in a study of radiation and T cells in renal cell carcinoma (TCRdb year 2020). Library prep was done by the immunoSEQ multiplex PCR assay. TCRdb took this table from immuneACCESS and kept in-frame rearrangements with V and J called. Such tables lack part of the clones; where checked against another copy, unresolved V genes explain under half of the gap, and the rest is unexplained. The sample table lists about 91,000 clones, 65% to 85% of them with a count of one. Around 6.7% of the sample is taken by the ten largest. This specimen's time point label, per the study, means: baseline pretreatment blood. This sample's treatment or condition label indicates: 15 Gy SBRT to primary tumor, nephrectomy 4 weeks later. Sequencing was performed on blood, taken from a patient whose treatment included radiotherapy and nephrectomy. Receptors were obtained from a man aged 60 to 75 with renal cell carcinoma.

V is TRBV7-9 and J is TRBJ2-1, with D uncertain. This CDR3 region has 14 residues. Trimming cost V 2 bases and J 4 bases, with 9 bases left between them. The V gene's germline CDR1 is SEHNR and CDR2 FQNEAQ (reference sequence). The CDR3 sequence: CASSLSGPYNEQFF. The CDR3 region has the DNA TGTGCCAGCAGCTTATCCGGACCTTACAATGAGCAGTTCTTC.

The chain has TRBV12-5 and TRBJ2-1; 16 bases agree with TRBD2. Germline CDR1 is LGHNT and CDR2 is FRNRAP. CDR3 length: 21 amino acids. The J segment lost 7 bases and the V segment lost 4 bases, leaving 19 bases of the junction unmatched. CDR3 in amino acids: CASGSETLWGLAGGPGNEQFF. The CDR3 nucleotides read TGTGCTAGTGGTTCAGAAACATTGTGGGGACTAGCGGGAGGGCCGGGGAATGAGCAGTTCTTC.

V and J are TRBV29-1 and TRBJ2-5, with a tentative D call TRBD2 (6 bases). Trimming removed 4 bases at V and 1 base at J, with 10 bases between. CDR1 is SQVTM and CDR2 is ANQGSEA in the germline V gene. The CDR3 runs 13 residues. CDR3 in DNA: TGCAGCGTTGGGGGGACTTTCCAAGAGACCCAGTACTTC. Translation: CSVGGTFQETQYF.

CDR3 DNA: TGCGCCAGCAGCCAAGGCCCAGGGGAGAACACCATATATTTT. This codes for CASSQGPGENTIYF. This chain uses TRBV4-3 with TRBJ1-3, with D tentatively TRBD1 (6 bases). V lost 1 base, J lost 7 bases, and 11 bases lay in between. This CDR3 comprises 14 residues. The V gene's germline CDR1 is LGHNA and CDR2 YSLEER.

The chain joins TRBV5-4 to TRBJ2-7, with 8 bases lining up with TRBD2. Germline lookup yields CDR1 SGHNT and CDR2 YYREEE (reference sequence). The ends lost 4 bases at V and 2 bases at J; junction bases unmatched: 8. The CDR3 totals 15 residues. The CDR3 protein is CASSREGGATYEQYF. The CDR3 DNA follows: TGTGCCAGCAGCCGGGAGGGCGGAGCCACCTACGAGCAGTACTTC.

CDR3 coding DNA: TGTGCCAGCAGACCAAATAGCGGGAGACCAGATACGCAGTATTTT. Amino acid sequence: CASRPNSGRPDTQYF. The J gene is TRBJ2-3, the V gene TRBV27, with 9 nucleotides matching TRBD2. The CDR3 is 15 residues long. Germline V gene data show CDR1 as MNHEY and CDR2 as SMNVEV (reference sequence). The trim removed 6 bases at V and 4 bases at J, leaving 8 bases unmatched.

This clone was seen more than once but under ten times. V and J are TRBV28 and TRBJ1-5; no clear D gene. V was cut by 6 bases and J by 4 bases, with 7 bases left in between. Germline loops: CDR1 MDHEN, CDR2 SYDVKM. The CDR3 covers 12 residues. CDR3 residues: CASRGPNQPQHF. CDR3 bases: TGTGCCAGCAGGGGCCCAAATCAGCCCCAGCATTTT.

This chain links TRBV11-2 with TRBJ1-2; TRBD1 is a possible D gene (6 bases). The ends were cut back, 3 bases at V and 0 bases at J, with 11 bases in the middle. Germline CDR1 is SGHAT and CDR2 is FQNNGV. The CDR3 consists of 15 residues. CDR3 amino acids: CASSLEGTPNYGYTF. CDR3 in DNA: TGTGCCAGCAGCTTGGAAGGGACACCTAACTATGGCTACACCTTC.

The gene calls are TRBV28 and TRBJ1-3, with 7 bases fitting TRBD1. The CDR3 spans 15 residues. Germline V gene lookup returns CDR1 MDHEN and CDR2 SYDVKM. V dropped 5 bases and J dropped 3; count of bases not matched to a gene: 7. CDR3 sequence: CASSAETGNGNTIYF. CDR3 nucleotide sequence: TGTGCCAGCAGTGCCGAGACAGGGAATGGAAACACCATATATTTT.